This T cell receptor beta chain was obtained from a study of cytomegalovirus exposure and HLA in healthy donors. Findings and limits, study-wide: When the data were analyzed later, several of the most significant clusters appeared to be linked to common viral pathogens. Available immune exposure information covered CMV serostatus only. Analysis was carried out at a later point, and it linked a missense DCLRE1C variant to TCR beta V- and J-gene trimming. There were some public TCRs occurring in many donors, but most TCR sequences were rare.

V was cut by 5 bases and J by 2 bases, with 16 bases left in between. This CDR3 has 16 amino acids. Germline V gene sequence: CDR1 LGHNA, CDR2 YNFKEQ. As regards this clone: The target antigen is unknown.

The PCR used 60 Vbeta and 13 Jbeta primers. Some clones are missing from TCRdb's copy, which holds only in-frame ones; the method was immunoSEQ multiplex PCR. The sample records roughly 180,000 clones, approximately 83% being singletons. The V call is TRBV4-2, the J call TRBJ1-3; the D gene is possibly TRBD1 (6 bases). The TCR was taken from a man between 18 and 35 years old in good health and CMV-seropositive. Specimen: PBMCs. The CDR3 here is CASSSSVGGPGNTIYF. The CDR3 nucleotides are TGTGCCAGCAGCTCATCCGTCGGGGGGCCTGGAAACACCATATATTTT.